Below are 26 T cell receptor beta chains sequenced from a single sample in a study of T cell clonality in common variable immunodeficiency. Sequencing used immunoSEQ multiplex PCR; TCRdb keeps in-frame clones, though not all of them. Recorded here are about 31,000 clones, none singletons. Source material: peripheral blood mononuclear cells. The receptors originated from a person aged 18 to 75 in good health.

At least ten counts were recorded for this clone. The CDR3 is cut off 3 residues early in the read; its end comes from the germline J gene. V and J are TRBV6-2 or TRBV6-3 and TRBJ1-4, with D perhaps matching TRBD1 (5 bases). Per germline, CDR1 MNHEY and CDR2 SVGEGT. The germline V and J ends were trimmed by 0 bases and 8 bases, with 16 bases remaining between them. This CDR3 has 16 residues. CDR3 region: CASSYSIGGVREKLFF. CDR3 DNA (partial): TGTGCCAGCAGTTACTCGATTGGAGGGGTCCGGGAAAAA.

This clone came up many times. Read sequence stops 3 residues before the CDR3 end, and the germline J gene provides the missing end. The V gene is TRBV20-1, the J gene TRBJ1-2, with TRBD1 matching 7 bases. After removal of 4 bases from V and 3 bases from J, the junction contained 8 bases not matched to a gene. There are 14 residues in the CDR3. CDR1 is DFQATT and CDR2 is SNEGSKA in the germline V gene (reference sequence). The CDR3 loop reads CSATEQGIYYGYTF. The DNA read from the CDR3 is TGCAGTGCTACTGAACAGGGGATCTACTATGGC.

Worth noting for this clone: The CDR3 is cut off 3 residues early in the read; its end comes from the germline J gene. This chain uses TRBV20-1 with TRBJ1-4; D ambiguous. The CDR3 loop spans 19 amino acids. Germline-derived CDR1 and CDR2 are DFQATT and SNEGSKA (reference sequence). Partial CDR3 DNA: TGCAGTGCTAGAGATGGTGGCAGGCCTACAAGCTCCTATAATTCACCA. Its protein is CSARDGGRPTSSYNSP. In full, the CDR3 reads CSARDGGRPTSSYNSPLFF.

This clone has ten or more counts. The CDR3 end falls 3 residues outside the read, so it is completed with the germline J gene. The chain joins TRBV2 to TRBJ2-5; D is perhaps TRBD2 (6 bases). The V and J ends lost 7 bases and 7 bases respectively, with 13 bases between them. The CDR3 runs 12 residues. Looked up from germline, CDR1 is SNHLY and CDR2 is FYNNEI. Partial CDR3 DNA: TGTGCCAGCACCGGAGGGCGCGTGACC. Protein sequence: CASTGGRVT. From start to end, the CDR3 is CASTGGRVTQYF.

This clone was detected many times. The read ends 3 residues shy of where the CDR3 ends; the end is completed using the germline J gene. V and J are TRBV11-3 and TRBJ1-3, with a tentative D call TRBD1 (5 bases). This CDR3 spans 15 amino acids. Trimming took off 0 bases at V and 7 bases at J, with 13 bases between the two ends. Germline CDR1 SGHNT, CDR2 YENEEA. The CDR3 bases that were read are TGTGCCAGCAGCTTAGATCGGGAGGGGCTGAACACC. Protein sequence: CASSLDREGLNT. The complete CDR3 reads CASSLDREGLNTIYF.

Ten or more counts support this clone. The DNA ends 3 residues before the CDR3 does, and the rest of the CDR3 is filled in from the germline J gene. The chain uses TRBV5-1 and TRBJ1-2; the D gene is possibly TRBD1 (5 bases). Germline CDR1 and CDR2: SGHRS and YFSETQ. This CDR3 is built from 12 residues. V was pared by 2 bases and J by 6 bases, with 8 bases between. CDR3 protein: CASSLRGDGYTF. The sequenced CDR3 bases are TGCGCCAGCAGCTTACGAGGGGATGGC.

This clone was detected many times. The read halts 3 residues ahead of the CDR3 end, with the missing end drawn from the germline J gene. This chain connects TRBV29-1 to TRBJ1-1; D is possibly TRBD1 (6 bases). V dropped 3 bases and J dropped 0 bases, with 17 bases sitting between them. Germline V gene sequence: CDR1 SQVTM, CDR2 ANQGSEA. The CDR3 length is 16 residues. Incomplete CDR3 DNA: TGCAGCGTTGAGGGTCCCTCAGGGGCGATGAACACTGAA. It codes for CSVEGPSGAMNTE. The entire CDR3 reads CSVEGPSGAMNTEAFF.

In its sample, this clone was seen many times. From the germline J gene comes the end of the CDR3, since the read stops 3 residues before it. The chain carries TRBV15 and TRBJ2-3; 7 bases map to TRBD2. With V trimmed by 0 bases and J by 4 bases, 1 base remained unmatched. The germline V gene encodes CDR1 LNHNV and CDR2 YYDKDF (reference sequence). The CDR3 totals 14 residues. The sequenced CDR3 bases are TGTGCCACCAGCAGAGATCGGGGGGCAGATACG. It translates to CATSRDRGADT. The entire CDR3 reads CATSRDRGADTQYF.

Ten or more counts support this clone. An end of the junction does not agree with germline; a read error may underlie this. The missing CDR3 end, 3 residues past where the read stops, is filled in from the germline J gene. The chain combines TRBV4-2 with TRBJ2-7; 10 positions match TRBD1. The CDR3 has 15 residues. Germline V gives CDR1 LGHNA, CDR2 YNFKEQ. The sequenced CDR3 bases are TGCGCCAGCAGCCAGTGGGGGACAGGGGATTACGAG. As protein: CASSQWGTGDYE. The entire CDR3 is CASSQWGTGDYEQYF.

Concerning this clone: Germline is not matched at one junction end, which may reflect a read error. The read terminates 3 residues before the CDR3 end, so the remaining end is supplied by the germline J gene. J is TRBJ2-3 and V is TRBV6-2 or TRBV6-3, with 8 bases identical to TRBD2. Germline CDR1 and CDR2: MNHEY and SVGEGT. The CDR3 totals 16 residues. The CDR3 reads CASSYRGLVRTETQYF. CDR3 DNA (partial): TGTGCCAGCAGTTACCGGGGACTAGTGAGAACAGAGACG.

Ten or more counts support this clone. Read sequence stops 3 residues before the CDR3 end, and the germline J gene provides the missing end. The chain employs TRBV5-1 and TRBJ2-1; TRBD2 matches at 7 bases. Germline loops: CDR1 SGHRS, CDR2 YFSETQ. The ends lost 2 bases at V and 7 bases at J; junction bases unmatched: 6. There are 14 residues in the CDR3. The sequenced part of the CDR3 DNA is TGCGCCAGCAGCTTAATCCCTAGCGGTAATGAG. It specifies CASSLIPSGNE. The full CDR3 sequence reads CASSLIPSGNEQFF.

About this clone itself: The CDR3 end lies 3 residues beyond the end of the read and is filled in from the germline J gene. This sequence joins TRBV30 and TRBJ1-1; D remains ambiguous. The CDR3 sequence is 13 residues long. Germline V gives CDR1 GTSNPN, CDR2 SVGIG (reference sequence). The CDR3 here is CAWSSRWYYGAFF. CDR3 DNA, as far as it was read: TGTGCCTGGAGTTCAAGGTGGTACTATGGC. The variable domain in full, completed from reference TRBV30 and TRBJ1-1, reads SQTIHQWPATLVQPVGSPLSLECTVEGTSNPNLYWYRQAAGRGLQLLFYSVGIGQISSEVPQNLSASRPQDRQFILSSKKLLLSDSGFYLCAWSSRWYYGAFFGQGTRLTVV.

In its sample, this clone was seen a few times. The read ends 3 residues early relative to the CDR3; the germline J gene fills the gap. The chain couples TRBV30 to TRBJ1-2; D not resolved. The CDR3 sequence is 14 residues long. Germline V gene lookup returns CDR1 GTSNPN and CDR2 SVGIG (reference sequence). CDR3 DNA, as far as it was read: TGTGCCTGGAGTCCATCACTAGGCGCAGATACC. Its translation: CAWSPSLGADT. The entire CDR3 reads CAWSPSLGADTYTF.

There are many counts of this clone. CDR3 DNA (partial): TGTGCCAGCAGTGGAGCGGGAGGGCCGGTCGGGGAG. Translating it yields CASSGAGGPVGE. The whole CDR3 sequence is CASSGAGGPVGELFF. This chain uses TRBV9 with TRBJ2-2; TRBD2 aligns across 10 bases. The missing CDR3 end, 3 residues past where the read stops, is filled in from the germline J gene. The germline V gene encodes CDR1 SGDLS and CDR2 YYNGEE. The length of the CDR3 is 15 residues. The trim removed 5 bases at V and 7 bases at J, leaving 8 bases unmatched.

In this sample, this clone turned up many times. The CDR3 end is not reached by the read, which stops 3 residues before it; the germline J gene fills it in. This chain connects TRBV20-1 to TRBJ1-1; TRBD1 is a possible D gene (6 bases). Trimming removed 6 bases from V and 0 bases from J, with 17 bases in between. Germline V gene data show CDR1 as DFQATT and CDR2 as SNEGSKA (reference sequence). This CDR3 region has 15 residues. CDR3 protein: CSAVTGPNMNTEAFF. Partial CDR3 DNA: TGCAGTGCCGTAACAGGGCCGAACATGAACACTGAA.

This clone has at least ten counts. The CDR3 is cut off 3 residues early in the read; its end comes from the germline J gene. The chain combines TRBV7-9 with TRBJ2-1; D may be TRBD2 (7 bases). Germline loops: CDR1 SEHNR, CDR2 FQNEAQ (reference sequence). V was trimmed by 8 bases and J by 8 bases, leaving 19 bases between them. The CDR3 sequence is 14 residues long. The covered CDR3 bases are TGTGCCAGCGTGGGGGGGCTAGTCCCGGATGAG. Protein sequence: CASVGGLVPDE. The CDR3 reads in full as CASVGGLVPDEQFF.

The sample holds many counts of this clone. The read falls 3 residues short of the CDR3 end, and the missing part is taken from the germline J gene. The chain joins TRBV10-2 to TRBJ2-1; 8 nucleotides match TRBD2. J gave up 4 bases and V 3 bases, and 5 bases lay outside the gene matches. This CDR3 is built from 15 residues. Germline lookup yields CDR1 WSHSY and CDR2 SAAADI. The part of the CDR3 DNA that was read is TGCGCCAGCAGTGATCTGGGACTAGAGTACAATGAG. Translation: CASSDLGLEYNE. The whole CDR3 is CASSDLGLEYNEQFF.

Regarding this clone: Coverage ceases 3 residues before the CDR3 finishes, and the germline J gene fills in the end. This chain connects TRBV18 to TRBJ2-3; D uncertain. The CDR3 totals 16 residues. CDR1 is KGHSH, CDR2 LQKENI, per germline. CDR3 sequence: CASSPRLSAGQETQYF. Incomplete CDR3 DNA: TGTGCCAGCTCACCACGCCTCTCGGCAGGCCAAGAGACG.

This clone occurred many times. Read data end 3 residues before the CDR3 end; the end is taken from the germline J gene. This chain uses TRBV7-6 with TRBJ1-2; D remains ambiguous. The CDR3 has 14 residues. CDR1 and CDR2 from the germline V gene are SGHVS and FNYEAQ. Trimming removed 1 base at V and 3 bases at J, with 9 bases between. CDR3 loop: CASSLEGRYYGYTF. The CDR3 DNA, read in part, is TGTGCCAGCAGCTTAGAGGGCAGGTACTATGGC.

This clone was observed many times. The read comes to an end 3 residues before the CDR3 does, leaving the germline J gene to fill in the end. The gene calls are TRBV19 and TRBJ2-5; perhaps TRBD2 as D (7 bases). The germline CDR1 and CDR2 sequences are LNHDA and SQIVND (reference sequence). V lost 10 bases and J 5 bases, leaving 17 bases between the germline ends. This CDR3 is 13 amino acids long. The CDR3 loop reads CATSGGPGETQYF. The sequenced part of the CDR3 DNA is TGTGCCACCTCCGGGGGGCCGGGGGAGACC.

This clone was recorded at least ten times. The read gets to within 3 residues of the CDR3 end, and the germline J gene fills in the rest. The rearrangement uses TRBV6-2 or TRBV6-3 and TRBJ2-5; TRBD2 matches 11 bases. The junction had 4 bases not matched to a gene; V was cut back by 2 bases and J by 2 bases. CDR1 is MNHEY and CDR2 is SVGEGT in the germline V gene. This CDR3 is built from 16 residues. CDR3 protein: CASSYGSGGAQETQYF. CDR3 DNA (partial): TGTGCCAGCAGTTACGGTAGCGGGGGGGCACAAGAGACC.

This clone was found many times. The read ends 3 residues early relative to the CDR3; the germline J gene fills the gap. The chain links TRBV5-5 to TRBJ2-7; TRBD2 aligns across 9 bases. This CDR3 region has 15 residues. Germline-derived CDR1 and CDR2 are SGHKS and YYEKEE (reference sequence). J gave up 2 bases and V 1 base, and 4 bases lay outside the gene matches. Partial CDR3 DNA: TGTGCCAGCAGCTTGAGGGCGGGAGGGCCCTACGAG. This sequence encodes CASSLRAGGPYE. The entire CDR3 reads CASSLRAGGPYEQYF.

Notes on this clone: The read ends 3 residues before the CDR3 terminus; that terminus is restored from the germline J gene. The chain uses TRBV11-2 and TRBJ2-3; 7 nucleotides match TRBD2. The V gene's germline CDR1 is SGHAT and CDR2 FQNNGV. The CDR3 totals 13 residues. CDR3 amino acids: CASQGLVRRAQYF. CDR3 bases read: TGTGCCAGCCAAGGACTAGTGAGGCGCGCG.

Many counts were recorded for this clone. The sequence runs out 3 residues before the end of the CDR3; the remainder is reconstructed from the germline J gene. The rearrangement uses TRBV7-2 and TRBJ2-2; 7 nucleotides agree with TRBD1. CDR3 length: 14 residues. Per germline, CDR1 SGHTA and CDR2 FQGNSA. CDR3 sequence: CASSLAGTDEKLFF. The sequenced CDR3 bases are TGTGCCAGCAGCTTAGCGGGGACAGATGAAAAG.

This clone was seen at least ten times. The CDR3 goes on 3 residues after the read ends, and that part is filled in from the germline J gene. This sequence joins TRBV6-4 and TRBJ1-2, with D tentatively TRBD1 (5 bases). The CDR3 covers 11 residues. Germline V CDR1 and CDR2: MRHNA, SNTAGT. Trimming left V 5 bases short and J 4 bases short, with 5 bases between. This CDR3 is CASSQGYGYTF. The CDR3 bases that were read are TGTGCCAGCAGTCAGGGCTATGGC.

This clone was detected many times. The DNA ends 3 residues before the CDR3 does, and the rest of the CDR3 is filled in from the germline J gene. The J gene is TRBJ1-4, the V gene TRBV7-8; 11 positions agree with TRBD1. There are 16 residues in the CDR3. V was pared by 5 bases and J by 5 bases, with 7 bases of the junction left unmatched. Germline values: CDR1 SGHVS, CDR2 FQNEAQ. Incomplete CDR3 DNA: TGTGCCAGCAGCCCTTCTGGACAGGGGGCGAATGAAAAA. Amino acid sequence: CASSPSGQGANEK. The full-length CDR3 reads as CASSPSGQGANEKLFF.